This T cell receptor beta chain stems from a study of cytomegalovirus exposure and HLA in healthy donors. As concerns this clone: A read error may account for a junction end that differs from germline. Other DNA sequences of this sample code for an identical CDR3.

With 60 Vbeta and 13 Jbeta primers, the PCR was carried out. Some clones are missing from TCRdb's copy, which holds only in-frame ones; the method was immunoSEQ multiplex PCR. The repertoire holds approximately 170,000 clones, with approximately 70% as singletons. The length of the CDR3 is 14 residues. Germline assignment: CDR1 MGHRA and CDR2 YSYEKL. This sequence was found in a woman under 40 in good health and CMV-seropositive. Sequenced input: PBMCs. The chain has TRBV4-1 and TRBJ1-1; TRBD1 might be the D (5 bases). CDR3 region: CASSLTGQGVEAFF. In DNA, the CDR3 is TGCGCCAGCAGCCTTACCGGACAAGGGGTTGAAGCCTTCTTT.